The text below deals with one TCR beta chain. The target antigen is unknown. In making diagnoses, clinical symptoms, serum thyroxine and TRAb, thyroid ultrasound and orbital computed tomography were all used. V gave up 7 bases and J gave up 7 bases, with 16 bases separating them. The CDR3 contains 14 residues. In germline, CDR1 is ENHRY, CDR2 SYGVKD. The data originate from a study of T cells in Graves' hyperthyroidism and ophthalmopathy. Researchers took RNA transcripts and amplified the TCR beta CDR3 regions from them. The study used the HTBI primer set for a first-round RT-PCR of the TCR CDR3. TCRdb recomputed calls from the multiplex PCR reads with MiXCR, one row per CDR3 protein. The data hold 500,000 to 600,000 distinct CDR3 sequences, with roughly 45% observed a single time. Study results and limitations: Model predictions of ophthalmopathy came a median roughly 6.4 months before onset. In the analysis, a 13 V-J model separated ophthalmopathy from stable hyperthyroidism.

This receptor was taken from an adult woman with Graves' disease, either hyperthyroidism or ophthalmopathy (not recorded which). The specimen was peripheral blood or thyroid tissue (not recorded which). The chain recombines TRBV10-3 with TRBJ2-2, with D tentatively TRBD2 (6 bases). The CDR3 DNA reads as TGTGCCATCACTGCACGGGAGCAGGACGGGGAGCTGTTTTTT. Its protein is CAITAREQDGELFF.